The entry below gives a single T cell receptor (beta chain) sequence along with its context. Its antigen is still unknown. Barcoded TCR alpha and TCR beta cDNA libraries with UMIs came from 5'RACE using constant-segment primers. Using its own MiXCR run on the 5' RACE reads, TCRdb lists one record per CDR3 protein. Altogether a few hundred thousand distinct CDR3 sequences are present, around 15% being singletons, with the ten largest covering roughly 22%. The data originate from a study of T-cell memory formation after mild COVID-19. General study points: The authors left the SARS-CoV-2 specificity of second-wave clones peaking on day 37 unconfirmed. Contracting CD4+ clones sat mainly in CM and EM; CD8+ in EMRA.

CDR1 and CDR2 from the germline V gene are SEHNR and FQNEAQ (reference sequence). The CDR3 has 16 residues. J was trimmed by 10 bases and V by 1 base; bases with no gene match: 12. The clonotype was recovered from a man in his late teens or twenties who had mild COVID-19 (a few samples of this study predate the infection). Cell type and time point are not known. The rearrangement uses TRBV7-9 and TRBJ2-1; 8 bases align to TRBD2. The sample consisted of PBMCs or a T cell subset sorted from them (not recorded which). CDR3 bases: TGTGCCAGCAGCTTAGACCGTAGCGGGGTGCCCTCCGAGCAGTTCTTC. Amino acids: CASSLDRSGVPSEQFF.